This record concerns one T cell receptor (beta chain) sequence. This CDR3 spans 13 amino acids. Looked up from germline, CDR1 is LNHDA and CDR2 is SQIVND (reference sequence). Trimming took off 7 bases at V and 6 bases at J, with 15 bases between the two ends. The data stem from a study of radiation and T cells in renal cell carcinoma. At the level of the study: Nephrectomy followed 15 Gy stereotactic body radiation by 4 weeks.

Time point of the sample: blood 2 weeks post-SBRT. The treatment here: 15 Gy SBRT to primary tumor, nephrectomy 4 weeks later. Radiation-treated patients gave blood at baseline, week 2 and week 4. Libraries were prepared by immunoSEQ multiplex PCR; TCRdb keeps only in-frame clonotypes and omits some of them. The sample has 65,000 to 80,000 clones, about 86% seen once. The TCR originated in a woman aged 50 to 60 with renal cell carcinoma. The source was blood, collected from a patient whose treatment included radiotherapy and nephrectomy. The chain joins TRBV19 to TRBJ1-2; maybe TRBD1 (5 bases). This CDR3 reads CASTLERGDGYTF. The CDR3 DNA reads TGTGCCAGTACCCTGGAGAGGGGTGATGGCTACACCTTC.